This T cell receptor beta chain originates from a study of control samples from healthy donors and cancer patients. The CDR3 extends over 13 amino acids. The V gene end was trimmed by 9 bases and the J gene end by 2 bases; junction bases not matched to a gene: 7. Germline CDR1 reads SGHRS; CDR2 reads YFSETQ. Using immunoSEQ multiplex PCR, the repertoire was profiled, and TCRdb retains in-frame clones only, with some absent. The data show some 130,000 clones, with 85% to 95% seen just once and 3.6% held by the top ten. The sequence was obtained from a man aged 25-45 years in good health. The sample comprised blood. The V call is TRBV5-1, the J call TRBJ1-2; TRBD1 matches at 7 bases. In DNA, the CDR3 is TGCGCCACCAAGGGACAGCAAAACTATGGCTACACCTTC. It is translated as CATKGQQNYGYTF.